The present TCR beta chain was sequenced within a study of blood T cell repertoires in COVID-19. Seattle patients were enrolled while actively infected and followed longitudinally. Sequencing used immunoSEQ multiplex PCR; TCRdb keeps in-frame clones, though not all of them. The table includes some 260,000 clones, around 89% detected once. The clonotype comes from a woman younger than 45 with COVID-19, enrolled during active disease. Input material: peripheral blood.

The CDR3 sequence is CASSHSLERSRPLLQETQYF. The CDR3 nucleotides read TGTGCCAGCAGCCACTCTTTGGAAAGGTCCAGGCCCCTTCTCCAAGAGACCCAGTACTTC. The chain joins TRBV6-2 or TRBV6-3 to TRBJ2-5; D is ambiguous. The germline V and J ends were trimmed by 6 bases and 1 base, with 30 bases remaining between them. This CDR3 has 20 residues. CDR1 MNHEY and CDR2 SVGEGT come from the germline V gene.